A selection of T cell receptor beta chains follows, all from one sample in a study of CD8 T cells in Susac syndrome. TCRdb re-derived calls from the immunoSEQ multiplex PCR reads in MiXCR, one entry per CDR3 protein. Among almost 450,000 distinct CDR3 sequences, about 85% were seen once, and the ten largest hold under 0.15%. The sample consisted of CD8+ T cells from PBMCs. These TCRs come from a human donor with multiple sclerosis. Both conserved end residues are part of each CDR3. The order of the fields is V gene, clone size, J gene, D gene, CDR3 DNA, CDR3 protein. A D gene is named only where the DNA matches it firmly. Clone size is stated in some rows and not others, as once, few, many or a class when expanded.

TRBV5-1,-,TRBJ2-1,-,TGCGCCAGCCAGCCTGTTGGATACTACAATGAGCAGTTCTTC,CASQPVGYYNEQFF
TRBV5-6,-,TRBJ1-1,-,TGTGCCAGCAGCTTGGGGAGGATCGGGGCTTTCTTT,CASSLGRIGAFF
TRBV28,-,TRBJ1-1,-,TGTGCCAGCAGTTTTCAGGGCGAACAAGATGAAGCTTTCTTT,CASSFQGEQDEAFF
TRBV20-1,-,TRBJ1-1,TRBD1,TGCAGTGCTAGAAGGGGACAGGATTTCACTGAAGTTTTCTTT,CSARRGQDFTEVFF
TRBV19,-,TRBJ1-1,-,TGTGCCAGTAGTATTAGAGAGATGAACACTGAAGCTTTCTTT,CASSIREMNTEAFF
TRBV27,-,TRBJ1-5,TRBD1,TGTGCCAGCAGTTTATCAGGACAGGGTGGGGATCAGCCCCAGCATTTT,CASSLSGQGGDQPQHF
TRBV5-1,-,TRBJ2-7,TRBD2,TGCGCCAGCAGCTTGGCCCCCCGACTAGCGGGAAGCTACGAGCAGTACTTC,CASSLAPRLAGSYEQYF
TRBV7-9,-,TRBJ2-1,TRBD2,TGTGCCAGCAGCCCGGTCGGGAGGGCGGCCTCCTACAATGAGCAGTTCTTC,CASSPVGRAASYNEQFF
TRBV7-6,few,TRBJ1-5,-,TGTGCCAGCAGCAGAAGCGGGAATCAGCCCCAGCATTTT,CASSRSGNQPQHF
TRBV5-1,-,TRBJ1-1,TRBD1,TGCGCCTGCAGCTCGTGGACAGGGGGATTGGTATCTGAAGCTTTCTTT,CACSSWTGGLVSEAFF
TRBV4-1,once,TRBJ2-3,TRBD1,TGCGCCAGCATGGGGGCCGGGACAGGTCGTACAGATACGCAGTATTTT,CASMGAGTGRTDTQYF
TRBV12-3/TRBV12-4,-,TRBJ2-5,-,TGTGCCAGCAGTCCCCACCCGGACACTCAAGAGACCCAGTACTTC,CASSPHPDTQETQYF
TRBV4-2,-,TRBJ2-7,TRBD1,TGTGCCAGCAGCCAATTACACGGGACAGGGGGCATGAACGAGCAGTACTTC,CASSQLHGTGGMNEQYF
TRBV13,once,TRBJ2-3,TRBD1,TGTGCCAGCAGCTTACTGACAGGGCCTAGCACAGATACGCAGTATTTT,CASSLLTGPSTDTQYF
TRBV10-3,-,TRBJ1-3,-,TGTGCCATCAGTGAGTTGGTTATGGGAAGCTCTGGAAACACCATATATTTT,CAISELVMGSSGNTIYF
TRBV27,-,TRBJ2-2,-,TGTGCCAGCAGCGTCTCTATCATCAACACCGGGGAGCTGTTTTTT,CASSVSIINTGELFF
TRBV19,-,TRBJ2-3,TRBD1,TGTGCCAGTAGTGAGGACAGGGGGCTTAAAGATACGCAGTATTTT,CASSEDRGLKDTQYF
TRBV20-1,-,TRBJ2-1,-,TGCAGTGCTCCGCGGGCAAACAATGAGCAGTTCTTC,CSAPRANNEQFF
TRBV20-1,-,TRBJ2-1,-,TGCAGTGCTAGAGATTGGTTAGGGGATCAAGAGACCCTGTGGCAGTTCTTC,CSARDWLGDQETLWQFF
TRBV27,-,TRBJ2-3,-,TGTGCCAGCAGCCTTGTGTCTACCGGGGGAGATACGCAGTATTTT,CASSLVSTGGDTQYF
TRBV27,-,TRBJ2-5,TRBD2,TGTGCCAGCAGTCCGCTGGGACTAGCGATGGAGACCCAGTACTTC,CASSPLGLAMETQYF
TRBV27,-,TRBJ2-5,TRBD2,TGTGCCAGCAGTTCCCTTGAGGCGGCTGACACGGGGGGTCTGGCCCAGTACTTC,CASSSLEAADTGGLAQYF
TRBV28,-,TRBJ2-3,-,TGTGCCAGCAGTCTCTCAGACAGCGAAGCATATGATACGCAGTATTTT,CASSLSDSEAYDTQYF
TRBV6-5,-,TRBJ2-5,TRBD2,TGTGCCAGCCGTTGGACTAGCAGGGGCTCTGAGACCCAGTACTTC,CASRWTSRGSETQYF
TRBV4-1,-,TRBJ1-5,TRBD1,TGCGCCAGCAGCCTTCAGGGGGCGGATAGCAATCAGCCCCAGCATTTT,CASSLQGADSNQPQHF
TRBV4-1,-,TRBJ1-6,-,TGCGCCAGCAGCCCCGGGAGGGGTGTCGGCTATAATTCACCCCTCCACTTT,CASSPGRGVGYNSPLHF
TRBV2,-,TRBJ1-5,TRBD1,TGTGCCAGCAGTGATGTAGGGGGCGGACAGCCCCAGCATTTT,CASSDVGGGQPQHF
TRBV7-6,-,TRBJ2-1,TRBD2,TGTGCCAGCAGCTTGCGGACTAGCGGCTTAAGCAATGAGCAGTTCTTC,CASSLRTSGLSNEQFF
TRBV5-6,-,TRBJ2-5,TRBD2,TGTGCCAGCAGCCTGACTAGCGGGAGCCCAGAGACCCAGTACTTC,CASSLTSGSPETQYF
TRBV27,-,TRBJ2-7,-,TGTGCCAGCAGTTTAGGGGGTTGGGGCGAGCAGTACTTC,CASSLGGWGEQYF
TRBV10-3,-,TRBJ2-1,TRBD2,TGTGCCATCAGGTCCGGGACTAGCGCGTCCAATGAGCAGTTCTTC,CAIRSGTSASNEQFF
TRBV7-9,-,TRBJ2-5,-,TGTGCCAGCAAAAACCCTAGAGAAGGGACCCAGTACTTC,CASKNPREGTQYF
TRBV7-3,few,TRBJ1-1,-,TGTGCCAGCAGCTTAGGGGACGCTGAAGCTTTCTTT,CASSLGDAEAFF
TRBV11-2,-,TRBJ2-5,TRBD2,TGTGCCAGCAGCTTAGACGGGGGGGACGGAGAGACCCAGTACTTC,CASSLDGGDGETQYF
TRBV2,-,TRBJ2-1,TRBD2,TGTGCCAGCACGCGCGGACTAGCGGGATATGAGCAGTTCTTC,CASTRGLAGYEQFF
TRBV29-1,-,TRBJ2-2,-,TGCAGCGCCTGGACCTCGAACACCGGGGAGCTGTTTTTT,CSAWTSNTGELFF
TRBV19,once,TRBJ1-5,-,TGTGCCAGTACCCCCGGCTGGGCCCATCAGCCCCAGCATTTT,CASTPGWAHQPQHF
TRBV5-4,-,TRBJ1-1,TRBD1,TGTGCCAGCAGCCGGACAGGGGGCCTACTGGGGACTGAAGCTTTCTTT,CASSRTGGLLGTEAFF
TRBV5-1,-,TRBJ2-7,-,TGTGCCAGTAGTCCCGGGCAGGATAGCTACGAGCAGTACTTC,CASSPGQDSYEQYF
TRBV2,-,TRBJ1-1,-,TGTGCCAGCAGTGAAGCGGGGTTGAACACTGAAGCTTTCTTT,CASSEAGLNTEAFF
TRBV7-2,-,TRBJ2-5,TRBD2,TGTGCCAGCAGCCCCAGACTAGCAGTCATAGTAGAGACCCAGTACTTC,CASSPRLAVIVETQYF
TRBV11-3,-,TRBJ1-2,-,TGTGCCAGCAGCTTAGTAGTAGGGAACAACTATGGCTACACCTTC,CASSLVVGNNYGYTF
TRBV29-1,-,TRBJ2-4,-,TGCAGCGTTGTGGTTGTGGGGGGCCAAAACATTCAGTACTTC,CSVVVVGGQNIQYF
TRBV5-1,-,TRBJ2-7,-,TGCGCCAGCAGCTGGGAGGGGGAAACTAGCGAGCAGTACTTC,CASSWEGETSEQYF
TRBV5-1,-,TRBJ1-1,TRBD1,TGCGCCAGCACCACGGAGGGGGCGGACACTGAAGCTTTCTTT,CASTTEGADTEAFF
TRBV5-1,-,TRBJ2-7,-,TGCGCCAGCAGCCAACGACAGGGAGGGTCCCTCTACGAGCAGTACTTC,CASSQRQGGSLYEQYF
TRBV6-5,-,TRBJ2-3,-,TGTGCCAGCAGTTTACACGATAGCACAGATACGCAGTATTTT,CASSLHDSTDTQYF
TRBV6-5,-,TRBJ2-2,-,TGTGCCAGCAGTTTCCTAGAGACCGGGGAGCTGTTTTTT,CASSFLETGELFF
TRBV30,-,TRBJ1-1,-,TGTGCCTGGAGTGTACGGGGGTACACTGAAGCTTTCTTT,CAWSVRGYTEAFF
TRBV12-3/TRBV12-4,-,TRBJ1-5,-,TGTGCCAGCAGTTACGGGGGCCCGCGCAATCAGCCCCAGCATTTT,CASSYGGPRNQPQHF
TRBV27,-,TRBJ2-2,TRBD2,TGTGCCAGCAGTTTCGGAGCGGGGGGACGCACCGGGGAGCTGTTTTTT,CASSFGAGGRTGELFF
TRBV29-1,-,TRBJ2-5,-,TGCAGCGTTGAGGGGGGTAATGGCGGAGAGACCCAGTACTTC,CSVEGGNGGETQYF